A selection of T cell receptor beta chains follows, all from one sample in a study of blood T cell repertoires in COVID-19. The repertoire was sequenced with immunoSEQ multiplex PCR; TCRdb's copy has only in-frame clones and lacks some. Of fewer than 300,000 clones listed, 75% to 90% are singletons. The specimen sequenced was peripheral blood. The receptors shown here come from a human donor in a cohort sampled during active COVID-19. Each CDR3 is given with its conserved first and last residue. Each record gives: D gene, J gene, V gene, CDR3 length, clone size, CDR3 protein, CDR3 DNA. A D gene is named only where the DNA matches it firmly. A row's size may be missing; if present it is once, few, many or a size class.

>TRBD1|TRBJ2-5|TRBV2|14|once
CASRFTGGEKTQYF
TGTGCCAGCAGGTTTACAGGGGGCGAAAAGACCCAGTACTTC
>.|TRBJ1-6|TRBV4-1|17|.
CASSQTAPGGFASPLHF
TGCGCCAGCAGCCAAACAGCCCCAGGAGGGTTCGCGTCACCCCTCCACTTT
>.|TRBJ1-5|TRBV4-3|16|.
CASSQIRQDGNQPQHF
TGCGCCAGCAGCCAGATCCGACAGGATGGTAATCAGCCCCAGCATTTT
>TRBD1|TRBJ2-3|TRBV6-5|12|.
CASSPLQGAEYF
TGTGCCAGCAGCCCGCTGCAGGGGGCCGAGTATTTT
>.|TRBJ2-1|TRBV11-2|14|.
CASSLALRDVEQFF
TGTGCCAGCAGCTTAGCACTCAGGGATGTTGAGCAGTTCTTC
>TRBD2|TRBJ2-7|TRBV7-9|16|.
CASSFFPIAGPYEQYF
TGTGCCAGCAGCTTCTTCCCCATAGCGGGACCCTACGAGCAGTACTTC
>.|TRBJ2-7|TRBV7-2|16|.
CASSLVGGGGKHEQYF
TGTGCCAGCAGCTTAGTGGGAGGAGGGGGCAAACACGAGCAGTACTTC
>.|TRBJ2-3|TRBV28|12|.
CASSLLTDTQYF
TGTGCCAGCAGTTTACTTACAGATACGCAGTATTTT
>.|TRBJ2-5|TRBV12-5|16|.
CASGSAILSRTAHQYF
TGTGCTAGTGGGTCGGCTATCCTTTCACGGACAGCACACCAGTACTTC
>TRBD2|TRBJ2-1|TRBV7-6|20|.
CASSSRRLAGGPVSYNEQFF
TGTGCCAGCAGCTCGCGGCGACTAGCGGGAGGGCCGGTGTCCTACAATGAGCAGTTCTTC
>.|TRBJ1-2|TRBV19|12|few
CASSRAGYGYTF
TGTGCCAGTAGTAGGGCAGGCTATGGCTACACCTTC
>.|TRBJ2-3|TRBV6-5|14|.
CASSRGQTWDTQYF
TGTGCCAGCAGTCGAGGACAGACTTGGGATACGCAGTATTTT
>.|TRBJ2-7|TRBV6-6|14|.
CASSYRAGDYEQYF
TGTGCCAGCAGTTATCGTGCGGGCGACTACGAGCAGTACTTC
>TRBD2|TRBJ2-1|TRBV5-1|16|.
CASSLGLAGYYNEQFF
TGCGCCAGCAGCTTGGGTCTAGCGGGTTACTACAATGAGCAGTTCTTC
>.|TRBJ2-7|TRBV9|12|.
CASSVNSYEQYF
TGTGCCAGCAGCGTTAACTCCTACGAGCAGTACTTC
>.|TRBJ2-7|TRBV18|13|.
CASSREVGYEQYF
TGTGCCAGCTCACGGGAGGTGGGGTACGAGCAGTACTTC
>TRBD1|TRBJ2-7|TRBV5-1|14|.
CASSNRDREGEQYF
TGCGCCAGCAGCAACCGGGACAGGGAGGGGGAGCAGTACTTC
>TRBD2|TRBJ2-1|TRBV10-2|14|.
CASTSGVHYNEQFF
TGCGCCAGCACTAGCGGGGTACATTACAATGAGCAGTTCTTC
>.|TRBJ2-7|TRBV18|15|.
CASSSSAVLSYEQYF
TGTGCCAGCTCCTCTTCCGCTGTCCTATCTTACGAGCAGTACTTC
>.|TRBJ1-2|TRBV5-1|13|.
CASSLVGGYGYTF
TGCGCCAGCAGCTTGGTAGGAGGCTATGGCTACACCTTC